This TCR beta chain was found in a study of T cell responses to AZD1222 COVID-19 vaccine. Generated by immunoSEQ multiplex PCR, the TCRdb table keeps only in-frame clones and is missing some. The data hold around 140,000 clones, with 85% to 95% observed a single time. Study-wide results and caveats: Nearly half of unique spike-specific TCRs reportedly avoided B.1.351 and B.1.1.7 mutated regions. Repertoires in all cases were sampled only once the peak T cell response had passed. Spike-spanning, vaccine-associated CD4 TCRs were dominant at 160-218 and 743-854. Following two doses of AZD1222, Spike-specific TCR breadth and depth rose.

Trimming pared 0 bases from V and 3 bases from J, leaving 4 bases between. The germline CDR1 and CDR2 sequences are SGDLS and YYNGEE. The CDR3 totals 13 residues. Details on this clone: As yet, its antigen is unknown.

The input for sequencing was peripheral blood, taken after recovery from COVID-19. This sequence originates from an adult who had recovered from COVID-19. The chain recombines TRBV9 with TRBJ2-1; unclear D gene. CDR3 sequence reads: CASSVEFYNEQFF. The CDR3 DNA reads TGTGCCAGCAGCGTAGAGTTCTACAATGAGCAGTTCTTC.